The sample holds many counts of the clone carrying this T cell receptor (beta chain). Its antigen is unidentified. Study processing details: Samples held a median of 95,638 TCRs, range roughly 20,000–750,000. Each CDR3 protein gets one entry after TCRdb re-called the 5' RACE reads with MiXCR. The V and J calls come from TCRdb's annotation, not from the publication. In the table there are under 85,000 distinct CDR3 sequences, about 8.4% of which are singletons. The CDR3 runs to 14 residues. V was pared by 8 bases and J by 3 bases, with 5 bases of the junction left unmatched. Germline CDR1 is MDHEN and CDR2 is SYDVKM. This sample stems from a study of human T cells and chemical hapten exposure. Overall study findings and caveats: TCRs exceeding a frequency of 1 in 1000 stayed unchanged under DPC sensitization.

Whole blood, unfractionated, served as the material for total RNA extraction. The origin of this receptor is a male donor in good health. The genes are TRBV28 and TRBJ1-4, with 8 positions matching TRBD1. The CDR3 reads CASEEDRANEKLFF. The CDR3 DNA sequence: TGTGCCAGCGAAGAGGACAGGGCTAATGAAAAACTGTTTTTT.